This T cell receptor (beta chain) was recorded in a study of neurological immune-mediated disorders. For the study at large: The 35 or so patients with multiple sclerosis comprised around 30 relapsing-remitting cases and 3 secondary progressive cases.

The germline gives CDR1 GTSNPN, CDR2 SVGIG (reference sequence). Trimming took off 2 bases at V and 5 bases at J, with 10 bases between the two ends. The CDR3 length is 13 residues. TCRdb reprocessed the 5' RACE reads via MiXCR and lists one record per CDR3 protein. Of over 45,000 distinct CDR3 sequences listed, more than 5% were seen once; the top ten hold roughly 1.4%. This clonotype was seen at least ten times. What it binds is unknown. The study, taken as a whole, reports: Neither clinical nor MRI features were found to be associated with the multiple sclerosis repertoire cluster.

This chain connects TRBV30 to TRBJ1-5, with D perhaps matching TRBD1 (5 bases). The sequence derives from a woman under 30 with multiple sclerosis. The sequenced sample was CD4+ T cells from blood. The CDR3 bases are TGTGCCTGGAGTCGGAGGGGTGATCAGCCCCAGCATTTT. The encoded protein is CAWSRRGDQPQHF.